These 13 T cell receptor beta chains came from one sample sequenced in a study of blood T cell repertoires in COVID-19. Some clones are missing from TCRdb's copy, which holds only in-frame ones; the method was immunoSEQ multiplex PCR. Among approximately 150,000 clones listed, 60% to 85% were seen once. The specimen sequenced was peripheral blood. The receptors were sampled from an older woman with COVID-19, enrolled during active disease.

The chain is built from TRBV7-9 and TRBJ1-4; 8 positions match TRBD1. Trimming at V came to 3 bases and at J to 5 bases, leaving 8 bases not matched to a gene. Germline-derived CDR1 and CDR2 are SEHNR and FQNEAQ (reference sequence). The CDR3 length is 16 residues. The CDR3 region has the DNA TGTGCCAGCAGCTTTTCAGGGGGCAGCCCCAATGAAAAACTGTTTTTT. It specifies CASSFSGGSPNEKLFF.

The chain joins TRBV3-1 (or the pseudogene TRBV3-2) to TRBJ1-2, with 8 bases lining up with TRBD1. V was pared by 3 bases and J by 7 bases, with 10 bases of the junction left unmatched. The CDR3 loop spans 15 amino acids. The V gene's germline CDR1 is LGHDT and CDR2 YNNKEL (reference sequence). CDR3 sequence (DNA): TGTGCCAGCAGCCAGACATCCCAGGGGGCAGGTGGCTACACCTTC. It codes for CASSQTSQGAGGYTF.

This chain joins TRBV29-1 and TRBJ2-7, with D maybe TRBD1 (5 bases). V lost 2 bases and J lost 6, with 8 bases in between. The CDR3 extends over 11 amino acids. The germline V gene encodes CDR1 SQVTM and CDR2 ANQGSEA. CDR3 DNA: TGCAGCGTTGAACAGGGATCCGAGCAGTACTTC. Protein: CSVEQGSEQYF.

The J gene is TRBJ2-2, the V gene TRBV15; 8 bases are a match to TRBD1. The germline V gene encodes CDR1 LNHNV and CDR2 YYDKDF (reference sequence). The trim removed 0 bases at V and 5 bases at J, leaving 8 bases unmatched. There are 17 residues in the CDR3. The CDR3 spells CATSRDRRDRSTGELFF. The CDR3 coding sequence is TGTGCCACCAGCAGAGATCGAAGGGACAGGTCGACCGGGGAGCTGTTTTTT.

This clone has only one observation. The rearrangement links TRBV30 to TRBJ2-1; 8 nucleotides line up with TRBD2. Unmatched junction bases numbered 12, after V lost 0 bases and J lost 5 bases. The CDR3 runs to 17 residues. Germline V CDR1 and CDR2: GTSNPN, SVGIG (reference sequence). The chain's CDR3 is CAWSVWGSGNADNEQFF. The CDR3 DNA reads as TGTGCCTGGAGTGTATGGGGTAGCGGGAACGCCGACAATGAGCAGTTCTTC.

Here the CDR3 reads CASSLAGQGAGGANVLTF. The CDR3 coding sequence is TGTGCCAGCAGCTTAGCCGGACAGGGAGCGGGTGGGGCCAACGTCCTGACTTTC. V usage is TRBV7-9 and J usage is TRBJ2-6; 8 bases line up with TRBD1. The CDR3 totals 18 residues. The junction had 7 bases not matched to a gene; V was cut back by 0 bases and J by 3 bases. Germline V gives CDR1 SEHNR, CDR2 FQNEAQ (reference sequence).

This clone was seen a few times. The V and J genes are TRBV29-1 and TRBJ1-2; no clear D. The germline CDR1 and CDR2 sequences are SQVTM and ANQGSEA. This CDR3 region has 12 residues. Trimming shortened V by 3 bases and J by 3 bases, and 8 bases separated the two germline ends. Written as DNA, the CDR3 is TGCAGCGTTGACCCCCGGGACTATGGCTACACCTTC. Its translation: CSVDPRDYGYTF.

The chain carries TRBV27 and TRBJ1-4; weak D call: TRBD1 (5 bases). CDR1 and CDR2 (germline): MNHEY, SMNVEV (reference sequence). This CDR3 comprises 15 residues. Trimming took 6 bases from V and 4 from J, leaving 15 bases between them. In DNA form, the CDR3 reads TGTGCCAGCAGCTACCGGGGGTGGAGTAATGAAAAACTGTTTTTT. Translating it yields CASSYRGWSNEKLFF.

CDR3 sequence reads: CATSGTGTSLTGTQYF. The CDR3, as DNA: TGTGCCACCAGCGGCACCGGGACTAGCCTTACGGGTACGCAGTATTTT. The J gene is TRBJ2-3, the V gene TRBV15; 9 nucleotides line up with TRBD2. Germline trimming cut 5 bases from V and 8 bases from J; bases unmatched to any gene: 14. The CDR3 runs to 16 residues. CDR1 LNHNV and CDR2 YYDKDF come from the germline V gene (reference sequence).

CDR3 sequence: CASSLGGQGYEQYV. The CDR3 DNA is TGTGCCAGCAGCTTAGGGGGACAGGGCTACGAGCAGTACGTC. The chain combines TRBV7-9 with TRBJ2-7; 9 nucleotides line up with TRBD1. The CDR3 totals 14 residues. Germline-derived CDR1 and CDR2 are SEHNR and FQNEAQ (reference sequence). The junction had 1 base not matched to a gene; V was cut back by 1 base and J by 3 bases.

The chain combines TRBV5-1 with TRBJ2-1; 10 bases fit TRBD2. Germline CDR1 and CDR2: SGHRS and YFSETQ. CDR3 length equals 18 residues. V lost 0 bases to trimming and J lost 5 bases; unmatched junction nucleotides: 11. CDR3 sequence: CASSLAPPGAGGDNEQFF. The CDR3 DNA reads TGCGCCAGCAGCTTGGCCCCCCCCGGAGCGGGGGGGGACAATGAGCAGTTCTTC.

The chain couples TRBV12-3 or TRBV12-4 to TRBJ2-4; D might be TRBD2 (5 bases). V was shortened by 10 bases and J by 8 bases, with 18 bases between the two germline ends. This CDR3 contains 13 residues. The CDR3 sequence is CATTAGDSDIQYF. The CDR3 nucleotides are TGTGCCACCACCGCGGGCGACTCAGACATTCAGTACTTC.

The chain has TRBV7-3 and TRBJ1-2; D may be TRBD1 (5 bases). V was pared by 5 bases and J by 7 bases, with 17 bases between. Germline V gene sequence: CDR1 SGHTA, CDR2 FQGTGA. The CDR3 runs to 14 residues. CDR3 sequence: CASSINGGPGGYTF. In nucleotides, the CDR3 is TGTGCCAGCAGCATAAACGGGGGACCGGGTGGCTACACCTTC. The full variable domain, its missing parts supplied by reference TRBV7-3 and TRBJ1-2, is GAGVSQTPSNKVTEKGKYVELRCDPISGHTALYWYRQSLGQGPEFLIYFQGTGAADDSGLPNDRFFAVRPEGSVSTLKIQRTERGDSAVYLCASSINGGPGGYTFGSGTRLTVV.